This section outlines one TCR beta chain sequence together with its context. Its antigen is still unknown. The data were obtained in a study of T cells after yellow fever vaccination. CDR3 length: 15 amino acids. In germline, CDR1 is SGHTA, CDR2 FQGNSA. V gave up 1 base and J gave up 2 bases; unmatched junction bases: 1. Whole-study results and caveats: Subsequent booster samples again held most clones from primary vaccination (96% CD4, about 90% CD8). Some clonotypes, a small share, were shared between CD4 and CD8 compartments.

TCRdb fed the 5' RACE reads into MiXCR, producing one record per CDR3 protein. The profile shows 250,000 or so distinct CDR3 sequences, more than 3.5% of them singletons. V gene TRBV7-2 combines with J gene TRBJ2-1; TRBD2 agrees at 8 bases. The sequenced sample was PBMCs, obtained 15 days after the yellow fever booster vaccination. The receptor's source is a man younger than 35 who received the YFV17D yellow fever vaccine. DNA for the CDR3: TGTGCCAGCAGCTTAGGACTAGCGACCTACAATGAGCAGTTCTTC. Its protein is CASSLGLATYNEQFF.